This TCR beta chain is from a study of T cell changes during pregnancy in multiple sclerosis. Assay: immunoSEQ multiplex PCR; the TCRdb copy retains only in-frame clones and omits some. The top ten hold about 2.4% of the sample, which has 70,000 to 95,000 clones, approximately 94% seen once. Germline assignment: CDR1 MDHEN and CDR2 SYDVKM. The ends were cut back, 7 bases at V and 7 bases at J, with 16 bases in the middle. CDR3 length equals 13 residues. The sequence was collected from a female donor with multiple sclerosis, enrolled in a pregnancy study. The sample here was peripheral blood, taken in the third trimester of pregnancy. This chain connects TRBV28 to TRBJ1-1; D gene uncertain. The CDR3 DNA sequence: TGTGCCAGCACCTCGTCGATCGGAGATGAAGCTTTCTTT. Protein: CASTSSIGDEAFF.